These 14 T cell receptor beta chains were all obtained from the same sample, sequenced in a study of control samples from healthy donors and cancer patients. TCRdb's table, derived via immunoSEQ multiplex PCR, lists solely in-frame clones and lacks some. The table shows 100,000 to 130,000 clones, with about 80% occurring only once. The sequencing sample was made of blood. The receptors were sampled from a man aged 18 to 30 in good health.

The chain joins TRBV6-2 or TRBV6-3 to TRBJ2-7, with 8 bases that match TRBD1. Germline CDR1 reads MNHEY; CDR2 reads SVGEGT. V lost 5 bases, J lost 1 base, and 4 bases stayed unmatched. This CDR3 region has 14 residues. The CDR3 DNA reads as TGTGCCAGCAGTCACCGACAGGGGTCCTACGAGCAGTACTTC. As protein: CASSHRQGSYEQYF.

The V and J genes are TRBV3-1 (or the pseudogene TRBV3-2) and TRBJ1-2; tentatively, D is TRBD1 (5 bases). CDR1 and CDR2 (germline): LGHDT, YNNKEL (reference sequence). The CDR3 consists of 13 residues. Trimming stripped 1 base from V and 8 bases from J, with 11 bases between. In DNA, the CDR3 is TGTGCCAGCAGCCAAGGCTACTCAGGGGGCTACACCTTC. Residues: CASSQGYSGGYTF.

This clone is a singleton in its sample. V is TRBV19 and J is TRBJ1-6; D is undetermined. The CDR3 length is 15 residues. The V gene lost 9 bases and the J gene lost 0 bases, with 12 bases spanning the gap. CDR1 is LNHDA and CDR2 is SQIVND in the germline V gene (reference sequence). In DNA form, the CDR3 reads TGTGCCAGCCGCACTCCTAGCTCCTATAATTCACCCCTCCACTTT. Translating it yields CASRTPSSYNSPLHF.

V usage is TRBV10-3 and J usage is TRBJ2-3, with D possibly TRBD2 on 5 matching bases. CDR1 is ENHRY, CDR2 SYGVKD, per germline. With 6 bases removed from V and 5 bases from J, the gap between germline ends came to 12 bases. The CDR3 loop spans 13 amino acids. CDR3 coding DNA: TGTGCCATCAGGGACGGGGTGGAAGATACGCAGTATTTT. Its translation is CAIRDGVEDTQYF.

This clone was observed a few times. The V gene is TRBV2, the J gene TRBJ1-4, with a weak D call TRBD1 (6 bases). V lost 8 bases and J 6 bases, leaving 10 bases between the germline ends. The CDR3 extends over 12 amino acids. CDR1 SNHLY and CDR2 FYNNEI come from the germline V gene. The CDR3 sequence: CASRTDDEKLFF. The CDR3 bases are TGTGCCAGCCGGACAGATGATGAAAAACTGTTTTTT.

The CDR3 is CAWSVTTGNYGYTF. Here the CDR3 DNA reads TGTGCCTGGAGTGTTACTACAGGAAACTATGGCTACACCTTC. The chain employs TRBV30 and TRBJ1-2, with D maybe TRBD1 (5 bases). Germline values: CDR1 GTSNPN, CDR2 SVGIG (reference sequence). This CDR3 is 14 amino acids long. The V end lost 0 bases, the J end lost 2 bases, and 10 bases lay between the germline ends.

This rearrangement joins TRBV7-2 to TRBJ1-1; D gene ambiguous. The CDR3 runs 13 residues. The V end was cut by 6 bases, the J end by 0 bases, with 8 bases between. The germline CDR1 and CDR2 sequences are SGHTA and FQGNSA. Here the CDR3 DNA reads TGTGCCAGCAGAATTCAGATGAACACTGAAGCTTTCTTT. Encoded protein: CASRIQMNTEAFF.

The sample holds many counts of this clone. The chain combines TRBV6-5 with TRBJ2-7, with 11 bases fitting TRBD1. This CDR3 contains 14 residues. Per the germline V gene, CDR1 is MNHEY and CDR2 is SVGAGI. With 5 bases clipped from V and 5 bases from J, the junction kept 5 bases outside the gene matches. CDR3 DNA sequence: TGTGCCAGCAGTCCGGGACAGGGGGGCCACGAGCAGTACGTC. Its protein product is CASSPGQGGHEQYV.

There are a few counts of this clone. The chain recombines TRBV25-1 with TRBJ2-2, with 8 bases aligning to TRBD2. Germline V lookup: CDR1 MGHDK, CDR2 SYGVNS. Unmatched junction bases numbered 3, after V lost 8 bases and J lost 4 bases. The CDR3 sequence is 13 residues long. CDR3 nucleotides: TGTGCCAGCCGGGCGGGGGGCACCGGGGAGCTGTTTTTT. It encodes CASRAGGTGELFF.

The chain combines TRBV19 with TRBJ2-1, with 11 bases matching TRBD2. Per the germline V gene, CDR1 is LNHDA and CDR2 is SQIVND (reference sequence). V was pared by 3 bases and J by 8 bases, with 6 bases of the junction left unmatched. The CDR3 is 15 amino acids. CDR3 region: CASSISGGAPDEQFF. CDR3 bases: TGTGCCAGTAGTATTAGCGGGGGGGCTCCGGATGAGCAGTTCTTC.

The chain has TRBV19 and TRBJ1-5, with D possibly matching TRBD1 (5 bases). Germline assignment: CDR1 LNHDA and CDR2 SQIVND (reference sequence). The CDR3 has 16 residues. The germline V and J ends were trimmed by 3 bases and 1 base, with 13 bases remaining between them. In DNA, the CDR3 is TGTGCCAGTAGTATTTCTGGAGGGGTAAGCAATCAGCCCCAGCATTTT. It encodes CASSISGGVSNQPQHF.

This chain links TRBV30 with TRBJ2-5; TRBD2 matches 10 bases. The CDR3 runs to 15 residues. V shed 3 bases and J 2 bases; nucleotides not matched to a gene: 6. The germline CDR1 and CDR2 sequences are GTSNPN and SVGIG (reference sequence). As DNA, the CDR3 is TGTGCCTGGAGATACCTAGCGGGGGCTCAAGAGACCCAGTACTTC. It encodes CAWRYLAGAQETQYF. The full variable domain, in which reference TRBV30 and TRBJ2-5 provide the parts outside the CDR3, is SQTIHQWPATLVQPVGSPLSLECTVEGTSNPNLYWYRQAAGRGLQLLFYSVGIGQISSEVPQNLSASRPQDRQFILSSKKLLLSDSGFYLCAWRYLAGAQETQYFGPGTRLLVL.

V gene TRBV11-3 combines with J gene TRBJ2-1; D is possibly TRBD1 (5 bases). CDR1 is SGHNT and CDR2 is YENEEA in the germline V gene. The ends were cut back, 1 base at V and 5 bases at J, with 9 bases in the middle. The length of the CDR3 is 14 residues. CDR3: CASSLGRANNEQFF. The CDR3 coding sequence is TGTGCCAGCAGCTTAGGCAGGGCGAACAATGAGCAGTTCTTC.

This clone was seen a few times. V is TRBV6-1 and J is TRBJ1-2; D is ambiguous. The CDR3 totals 13 residues. The germline V gene encodes CDR1 MNHNS and CDR2 SASEGT. Trimming removed 1 base from V and 7 bases from J, with 10 bases in between. The CDR3 reads CASSEEPGFGYTF. For the CDR3, the DNA is TGTGCCAGCAGTGAAGAACCCGGGTTTGGCTACACCTTC.